The clone carrying this TCR beta chain was seen only a few times. Its antigen is unknown. This sample was included in a study of T cells after yellow fever vaccination. Broader study findings: The booster saw the reappearance of most primary-vaccination clones (about 95% CD4, less than 90% CD8). Contamination by abundant bulk-population clonotypes could be present in FACS-sorted repertoires.

TCRdb independently ran MiXCR on the 5' RACE reads; one entry per CDR3 protein. The sample lists hundreds of thousands of distinct CDR3 sequences, 9% to 15% occurring once. The CDR3 extends over 16 amino acids. Deletions cut 4 bases from V and 2 bases from J, with 18 bases between. The germline V gene encodes CDR1 LGHDT and CDR2 YNNKEL (reference sequence). The chain employs TRBV3-1 and TRBJ2-7, with D tentatively TRBD2 (7 bases). This TCR was sampled from a man aged 30-40 years who received the YFV17D yellow fever vaccine. Here the sequenced sample was PBMCs, taken on the day of the yellow fever booster vaccination. The chain's CDR3 is CASSRQQGRAPYEQYF. The CDR3 DNA follows: TGTGCCAGCAGCCGACAGCAGGGGAGGGCCCCCTACGAGCAGTACTTC.